This passage covers 23 T cell receptor beta chains from one sample sequenced in a study of blood T cell repertoires in COVID-19. Produced via immunoSEQ multiplex PCR; TCRdb's table is partial and in-frame only. The sample shows 200,000 to 300,000 clones, around 86% of them seen only once. Sequencing input: PBMCs or T cells enriched from blood (not recorded which). The receptors were gathered from a woman aged 40 to 50 with acute COVID-19.

The chain is built from TRBV9 and TRBJ2-7; D might be TRBD1 (6 bases). V lost 4 bases to trimming and J lost 5 bases, with 16 bases between them. This CDR3 contains 14 residues. Germline CDR1 is SGDLS and CDR2 is YYNGEE. CDR3 bases: TGTGCCAGCAGCTCGGGACACCAGGACCACGAGCAGTACTTC. It specifies CASSSGHQDHEQYF.

The J gene is TRBJ2-6, the V gene TRBV3-1 (or the pseudogene TRBV3-2), with TRBD1 as a possible D gene (6 bases). V gave up 2 bases and J gave up 4 bases, with 21 bases separating them. The CDR3 has 19 residues. From germline, CDR1 is LGHDT and CDR2 YNNKEL (reference sequence). The DNA for the CDR3 is TGTGCCAGCAGCCAACTAAGTCACGGCCAGGGGCTAGGGGCCAACGTCCTGACTTTC. It codes for CASSQLSHGQGLGANVLTF.

This clone was seen a single time. The chain couples TRBV7-4 to TRBJ2-7, with 7 positions matching TRBD2. Looked up from germline, CDR1 is SGHVT and CDR2 is SQSDAQ. J was trimmed by 7 bases and V by 7 bases; bases with no gene match: 37. The CDR3 contains 22 residues. CDR3 residues: CASNAAGTTQTVGGRGLREQYF. The DNA of the CDR3 is TGTGCCAGCAACGCGGCCGGGACCACTCAAACCGTCGGCGGGAGAGGTCTGAGGGAGCAGTACTTC.

The rearrangement joins TRBV10-2 to TRBJ2-1; tentative D call: TRBD2 (5 bases). Per the germline V gene, CDR1 is WSHSY and CDR2 is SAAADI. This CDR3 spans 15 amino acids. V shed 0 bases and J shed 4 bases, with 10 bases lying between them. CDR3 DNA: TGCGCCAGCAGTGAGTCTCGGGAAACTTACAATGAGCAGTTCTTC. Translated: CASSESRETYNEQFF.

The chain is built from TRBV7-6 and TRBJ2-1, with 9 bases lining up with TRBD2. The J segment lost 1 base and the V segment lost 6 bases, leaving 7 bases of the junction unmatched. Germline V lookup: CDR1 SGHVS, CDR2 FNYEAQ. CDR3 length: 16 amino acids. The CDR3 here is CASSPISGRSYNEQFF. CDR3 nucleotide sequence: TGTGCCAGCAGTCCCATTAGCGGGAGATCCTACAATGAGCAGTTCTTC.

The rearrangement joins TRBV10-3 to TRBJ1-1; tentatively, D is TRBD1 (6 bases). The CDR3 extends over 13 amino acids. Deletions cut 11 bases from V and 0 bases from J, with 13 bases between. CDR1 ENHRY and CDR2 SYGVKD come from the germline V gene. The CDR3 spells CAAVGQLNTEAFF. The CDR3 DNA follows: TGTGCCGCCGTCGGACAGCTGAACACTGAAGCTTTCTTT.

This chain connects TRBV7-6 to TRBJ2-7; 11 nucleotides align to TRBD2. CDR3 length equals 17 residues. Germline lookup yields CDR1 SGHVS and CDR2 FNYEAQ. The J segment lost 3 bases and the V segment lost 1 base, leaving 8 bases of the junction unmatched. CDR3: CASSLGPGTSGNYEQYF. Written as DNA, the CDR3 is TGTGCCAGCAGCTTAGGCCCAGGGACTAGCGGAAACTACGAGCAGTACTTC. The whole variable domain, filled in from reference TRBV7-6 and TRBJ2-7, reads GAGVSQSPRYKVTKRGQDVALRCDPISGHVSLYWYRQALGQGPEFLTYFNYEAQQDKSGLPNDRFSAERPEGSISTLTIQRTEQRDSAMYRCASSLGPGTSGNYEQYFGPGTRLTVT.

This sequence joins TRBV6-5 and TRBJ1-4, with 10 positions matching TRBD1. Germline CDR1 is MNHEY and CDR2 is SVGAGI. V dropped 4 bases and J dropped 7; count of bases not matched to a gene: 3. The CDR3 extends over 14 amino acids. The CDR3 sequence: CASSLDRGGEKLFF. As DNA, the CDR3 is TGTGCCAGCAGTTTGGACAGGGGGGGTGAAAAACTGTTTTTT.

The chain carries TRBV21-1 and TRBJ1-1. TRBV21-1 represents a pseudogene. This CDR3 spans 19 amino acids. CDR3 amino acids: CASSKLLGGWVRCDTEAFF. CDR3 coding DNA: TGTGCCAGCAGCAAGCTCCTGGGAGGATGGGTGAGGTGCGACACTGAAGCTTTCTTT.

The J gene is TRBJ2-1, the V gene TRBV27, with no clear D. This CDR3 is 13 amino acids long. V shed 0 bases and J shed 5 bases, with 5 bases lying between them. The germline V gene has CDR1 MNHEY and CDR2 SMNVEV (reference sequence). The CDR3 DNA sequence: TGTGCCAGCAGTTTATCCGAGAACAATGAGCAGTTCTTC. Protein sequence: CASSLSENNEQFF.

This clone was seen repeatedly, ten times or more. The V call is TRBV30, the J call TRBJ1-6; a weak D match, TRBD1 (5 bases). The CDR3 is 14 amino acids. The V end was cut by 0 bases, the J end by 7 bases, with 10 bases between. The germline gives CDR1 GTSNPN, CDR2 SVGIG (reference sequence). CDR3 DNA sequence: TGTGCCTGGAGTGTACTGGGGGGAAATTCACCCCTCCACTTT. It codes for CAWSVLGGNSPLHF.

The rearrangement joins TRBV24-1 to TRBJ2-7, with TRBD2 matching over 8 bases. Germline trimming cut 4 bases from V and 2 bases from J; bases unmatched to any gene: 6. Per germline, CDR1 KGHDR and CDR2 SFDVKD. The CDR3 consists of 15 residues. The DNA of the CDR3 is TGTGCCACCAGTGACCGTAGCGGGACCCCCTACGAGCAGTACTTC. Translation: CATSDRSGTPYEQYF.

The chain uses TRBV10-3 and TRBJ2-4; 7 nucleotides agree with TRBD1. There are 14 residues in the CDR3. V shed 7 bases, J shed 1 base, and the junction held 4 bases outside the gene matches. Germline CDR1 ENHRY, CDR2 SYGVKD. CDR3 bases: TGTGCCATCATCCAACAGGGGGCCAAAAACATTCAGTACTTC. Translated: CAIIQQGAKNIQYF.

The rearrangement joins TRBV4-1 to TRBJ1-1; D is uncertain. The CDR3 totals 13 residues. Trimming stripped 1 base from V and 1 base from J, with 4 bases between. Germline values: CDR1 MGHRA, CDR2 YSYEKL. The CDR3 reads CASSQVRNTEAFF. Written as DNA, the CDR3 is TGCGCCAGCAGCCAAGTTCGGAACACTGAAGCTTTCTTT.

V and J are TRBV9 and TRBJ2-7; D is possibly TRBD2 (6 bases). Germline CDR1 and CDR2: SGDLS and YYNGEE. CDR3 size: 17 residues. V shed 0 bases and J shed 0 bases, with 16 bases lying between them. Here the CDR3 DNA reads TGTGCCAGCAGCGTAGAGAGAACTGGGACTCGCTCCTACGAGCAGTACTTC. Its protein product is CASSVERTGTRSYEQYF.

This chain joins TRBV13 and TRBJ2-5; 12 positions agree with TRBD2. CDR1 and CDR2 (germline): PRHDT, FYEKMQ (reference sequence). Germline trimming cut 5 bases from V and 0 bases from J; bases unmatched to any gene: 7. The CDR3 has 17 amino acids. DNA for the CDR3: TGTGCCAGCAGCCCGGGGACTAGCGGGCCCCACCAAGAGACCCAGTACTTC. This encodes CASSPGTSGPHQETQYF.

The V and J genes are TRBV11-2 and TRBJ2-7; 10 bases fit TRBD1. The CDR3 runs 14 residues. V was clipped by 5 bases and J by 2 bases; unmatched bases: 3. The germline CDR1 and CDR2 sequences are SGHAT and FQNNGV. The CDR3 DNA reads as TGTGCCAGCAGCACCGGGACAGGGGCCTACGAGCAGTACTTC. Encoded protein: CASSTGTGAYEQYF.

V usage is TRBV19 and J usage is TRBJ2-5; tentative D call: TRBD2 (5 bases). Germline assignment: CDR1 LNHDA and CDR2 SQIVND (reference sequence). This CDR3 region has 13 residues. Trimming pared 4 bases from V and 4 bases from J, leaving 10 bases between. This chain's CDR3 is CASSTREGETQYF. For the CDR3, the DNA is TGTGCCAGTAGTACAAGAGAGGGAGAGACCCAGTACTTC.

The chain links TRBV7-3 to TRBJ2-1, with 7 bases identical to TRBD1. V dropped 3 bases and J dropped 5; count of bases not matched to a gene: 7. Germline V CDR1 and CDR2: SGHTA, FQGTGA. CDR3 length: 15 residues. CDR3 nucleotides: TGTGCCAGCAGCTTCAACAGGGGCCCTCACAATGAGCAGTTCTTC. The encoded protein is CASSFNRGPHNEQFF.

This chain connects TRBV3-1 (or the pseudogene TRBV3-2) to TRBJ2-1, with TRBD2 identical over 8 bases. V lost 1 base to trimming and J lost 7 bases; unmatched junction nucleotides: 3. Germline CDR1 reads LGHDT; CDR2 reads YNNKEL (reference sequence). This CDR3 has 14 residues. The CDR3 sequence: CASSQVTGGNEQFF. The CDR3 DNA follows: TGTGCCAGCAGCCAAGTCACGGGGGGGAATGAGCAGTTCTTC.

This clone was seen only a few times. The rearrangement uses TRBV9 and TRBJ2-2; TRBD2 aligns across 8 bases. Germline V gene data show CDR1 as SGDLS and CDR2 as YYNGEE. V lost 0 bases to trimming and J lost 7 bases; unmatched junction nucleotides: 5. The CDR3 contains 15 residues. CDR3 region: CASSVATGGIGELFF. The CDR3 DNA sequence: TGTGCCAGCAGCGTAGCGACGGGAGGGATCGGGGAGCTGTTTTTT.

This clone is a singleton in its sample. The rearrangement uses TRBV7-8 and TRBJ2-2; tentative D call: TRBD2 (6 bases). Germline V gene sequence: CDR1 SGHVS, CDR2 FQNEAQ. The V and J ends lost 5 bases and 3 bases respectively, with 19 bases between them. CDR3 length: 17 amino acids. CDR3 coding DNA: TGTGCCAGCAGCCGGATCGTGGGGGGTGCAGACACCGGGGAGCTGTTTTTT. Translating it yields CASSRIVGGADTGELFF. The whole variable domain, filled in from reference TRBV7-8 and TRBJ2-2, reads GAGVSQSPRYKVAKRGQDVALRCDPISGHVSLFWYQQALGQGPEFLTYFQNEAQLDKSGLPSDRFFAERPEGSVSTLKIQRTQQEDSAVYLCASSRIVGGADTGELFFGEGSRLTVL.

This chain connects TRBV29-1 to TRBJ1-1, with TRBD1 matching over 8 bases. J gave up 5 bases and V 5 bases, and 7 bases lay outside the gene matches. The CDR3 length is 13 residues. In germline, CDR1 is SQVTM, CDR2 ANQGSEA. This CDR3 is CSVSGQGKTEAFF. Written as DNA, the CDR3 is TGCAGCGTTTCTGGACAGGGAAAAACTGAAGCTTTCTTT.